This T cell receptor beta chain was recorded in a study of tumor-infiltrating lymphocytes in primary liver carcinoma. Study-wide context: Surgeons resected the patients' primary liver carcinomas.

Germline lookup yields CDR1 SGHAT and CDR2 FQNNGV. This CDR3 has 14 residues. As for this clonotype: The antigen is undetermined. A read error may account for a junction end that differs from germline.

Blood RNA was derived from unsorted whole blood, and germline DNA was extracted too. TCR beta cDNA came from about 0.45 ug total RNA, primed with a constant-region primer. Employing slightly modified ARM-PCR, three nested multiplex PCR rounds were run, and these gave rise to the TCR beta libraries. The first two PCR rounds used TRBV1-TRBV30 primers with a Cbeta primer, 9 to 10 cycles each. A single record per CDR3 protein comes from TCRdb applying MiXCR to the multiplex PCR reads. Of some 320,000 distinct CDR3 sequences in the sample, 65% were seen once. General observations from the study: The study found a significantly higher top-250-clone fraction in tumors than in blood (p = 0.039).

The sequencing sample was made of peripheral blood. This sequence was found in a man in his forties or fifties with primary liver carcinoma and hepatitis B virus infection. The chain couples TRBV11-2 to TRBJ2-5; TRBD2 is a possible D gene (7 bases). This chain's CDR3 is CASSLRGGKENQYF. CDR3 nucleotides: TGTGCCAGCAGCTTAAGGGGGGGGAAGGAGAACCAGTACTTC. Together with reference TRBV11-2 and TRBJ2-5, the CDR3 gives the full variable domain: EAGVAQSPRYKIIEKRQSVAFWCNPISGHATLYWYQQILGQGPKLLIQFQNNGVVDDSQLPKDRFSAERLKGVDSTLKIQPAKLEDSAVYLCASSLRGGKENQYFGPGTRLLVL.